This T cell receptor beta chain emerged from a study of CXCR3-negative and CXCR3-positive naive CD8 T cells. Libraries of TRB cDNA were made by 5' RACE and carried UMIs. TCRdb reprocessed the 5' RACE reads, keeping one entry per CDR3 protein, no DNA. The specimen's table records 55,000 to 70,000 distinct CDR3 sequences. In the case of this clonotype: The antigen is unknown.

Overall study results and limits: CXCR3-expressing naive cells carried TRB CDR3s more hydrophobic than those of CXCR3-negative naive cells.

Material: naive CXCR3+ CD8+ T cells from blood. Noted subset: CD45RO-CCR7+CD27+CD95- naive CD8+ T cells expressing CXCR3 (TNR3+). The sequence derives from a human donor in good health. Some clones in this sample may be carry-over from other donors' samples.

CDR3: CASGSRGEANYGYTF. V gene TRBV27 combines with J gene TRBJ1-2; TCRdb names TRBD1, which stays unverified in the absence of DNA. CDR1 is MNHEY and CDR2 is SMNVEV in the germline V gene (reference sequence). The CDR3 runs 15 residues.